This T cell receptor beta chain was sequenced in a study of cytomegalovirus exposure and HLA in healthy donors. In the case of this clone: Its target is unknown.

Study-level results: In a later analysis, TCR beta V- and J-gene trimming was associated with a missense DCLRE1C variant. A later analysis reportedly identified an Asian-associated ancestry cluster as carrying fewer N-insertions than the roughly 720-donor mean. Sequencing depth roughly uniform across donors was assumed in presence/absence analyses. It was approximately 150 TCR beta chains that were listed as cytomegalovirus-associated.

There are 15 residues in the CDR3. Germline V gene sequence: CDR1 LNHDA, CDR2 SQIVND (reference sequence). Losses at the gene ends were 4 bases for V and 4 bases for J; bases not matched to a gene: 9. Use of 60 Vbeta and 13 Jbeta primers characterized the PCR. The table came from immunoSEQ multiplex PCR; TCRdb's copy has only in-frame clones and leaves some out. The data hold 95,000 to 150,000 clones, with around 81% observed a single time. This clonotype was sampled from a middle-aged woman in good health and CMV-seronegative. The sequencing sample was made of PBMCs. The V call is TRBV19, the J call TRBJ1-2; 7 bases are a match to TRBD1. The CDR3 DNA sequence: TGTGCCAGTAGTACCGGATCGACAGGGACCTATGGCTACACCTTC. This codes for CASSTGSTGTYGYTF. Full variable domain (missing parts from reference TRBV19 and TRBJ1-2): DGGITQSPKYLFRKEGQNVTLSCEQNLNHDAMYWYRQDPGQGLRLIYYSQIVNDFQKGDIAEGYSVSREKKESFPLTVTSAQKNPTAFYLCASSTGSTGTYGYTFGSGTRLTVV.